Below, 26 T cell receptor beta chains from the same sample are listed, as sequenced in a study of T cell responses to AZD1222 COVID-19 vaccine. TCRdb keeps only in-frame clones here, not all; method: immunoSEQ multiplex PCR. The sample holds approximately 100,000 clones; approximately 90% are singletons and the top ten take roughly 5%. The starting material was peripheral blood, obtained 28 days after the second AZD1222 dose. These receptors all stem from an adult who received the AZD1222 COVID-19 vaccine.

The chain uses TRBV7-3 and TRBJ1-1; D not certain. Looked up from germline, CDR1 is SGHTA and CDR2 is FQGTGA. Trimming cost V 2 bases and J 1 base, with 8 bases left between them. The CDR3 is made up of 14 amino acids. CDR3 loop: CASSLSGRNTEAFF. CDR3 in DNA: TGTGCCAGCAGCTTATCGGGCAGGAACACTGAAGCTTTCTTT.

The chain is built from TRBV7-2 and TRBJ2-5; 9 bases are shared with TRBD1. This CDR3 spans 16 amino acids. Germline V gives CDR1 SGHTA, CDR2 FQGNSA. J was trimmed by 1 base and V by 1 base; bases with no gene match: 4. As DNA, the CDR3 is TGTGCCAGCAGCTTAGGGGGACAGGGTAGCCAAGAGACCCAGTACTTC. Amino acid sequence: CASSLGGQGSQETQYF.

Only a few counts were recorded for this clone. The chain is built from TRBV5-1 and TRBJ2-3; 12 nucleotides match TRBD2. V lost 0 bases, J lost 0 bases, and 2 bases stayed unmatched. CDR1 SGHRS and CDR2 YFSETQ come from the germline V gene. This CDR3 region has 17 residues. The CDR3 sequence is CASSLGTSGVSTDTQYF. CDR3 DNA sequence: TGCGCCAGCAGCTTGGGGACTAGCGGGGTGAGCACAGATACGCAGTATTTT. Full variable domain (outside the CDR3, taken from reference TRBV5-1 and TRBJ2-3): KAGVTQTPRYLIKTRGQQVTLSCSPISGHRSVSWYQQTPGQGLQFLFEYFSETQRNKGNFPGRFSGRQFSNSRSEMNVSTLELGDSALYLCASSLGTSGVSTDTQYFGPGTRLTVL.

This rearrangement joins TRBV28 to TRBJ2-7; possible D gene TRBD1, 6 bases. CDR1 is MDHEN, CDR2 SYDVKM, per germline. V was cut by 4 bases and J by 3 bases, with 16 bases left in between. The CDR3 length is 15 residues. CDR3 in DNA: TGTGCCAGCAGTTCGGGGCAGGGGAACCGCTACGAGCAGTACTTC. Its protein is CASSSGQGNRYEQYF. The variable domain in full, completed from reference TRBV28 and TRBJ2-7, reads DVKVTQSSRYLVKRTGEKVFLECVQDMDHENMFWYRQDPGLGLRLIYFSYDVKMKEKGDIPEGYSVSREKKERFSLILESASTNQTSMYLCASSSGQGNRYEQYFGPGTRLTVT.

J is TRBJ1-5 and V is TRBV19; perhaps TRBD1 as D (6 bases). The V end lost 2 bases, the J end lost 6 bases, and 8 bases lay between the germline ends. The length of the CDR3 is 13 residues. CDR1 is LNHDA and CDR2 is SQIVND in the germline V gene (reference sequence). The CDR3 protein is CASSIKQGQPQHF. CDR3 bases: TGTGCCAGTAGTATAAAACAGGGTCAGCCCCAGCATTTT.

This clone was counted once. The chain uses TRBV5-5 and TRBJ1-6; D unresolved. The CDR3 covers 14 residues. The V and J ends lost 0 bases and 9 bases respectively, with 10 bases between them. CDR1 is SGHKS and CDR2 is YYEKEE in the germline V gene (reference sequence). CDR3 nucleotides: TGTGCCAGCAGCTTGGCCACAGCGACTTCACCCCTCCACTTT. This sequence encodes CASSLATATSPLHF.

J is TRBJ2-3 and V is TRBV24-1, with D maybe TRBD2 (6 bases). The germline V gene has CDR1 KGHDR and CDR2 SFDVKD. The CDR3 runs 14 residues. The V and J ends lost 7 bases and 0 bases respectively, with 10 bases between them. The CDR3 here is CATRGTSSTDTQYF. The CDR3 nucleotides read TGTGCCACCAGAGGGACTTCTAGCACAGATACGCAGTATTTT.

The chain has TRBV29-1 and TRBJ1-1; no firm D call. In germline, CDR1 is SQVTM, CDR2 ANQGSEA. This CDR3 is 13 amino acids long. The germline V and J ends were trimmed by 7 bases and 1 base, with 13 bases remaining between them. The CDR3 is CSALRAGNTEAFF. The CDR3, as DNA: TGCAGCGCCCTAAGAGCGGGGAACACTGAAGCTTTCTTT.

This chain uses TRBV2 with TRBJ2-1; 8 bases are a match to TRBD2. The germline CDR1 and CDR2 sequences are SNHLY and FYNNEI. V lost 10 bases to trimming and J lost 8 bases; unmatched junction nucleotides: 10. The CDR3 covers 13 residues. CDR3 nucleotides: TGTGCCACGGGACTAGTAGCATGGGATGAGCAGTTCTTC. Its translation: CATGLVAWDEQFF.

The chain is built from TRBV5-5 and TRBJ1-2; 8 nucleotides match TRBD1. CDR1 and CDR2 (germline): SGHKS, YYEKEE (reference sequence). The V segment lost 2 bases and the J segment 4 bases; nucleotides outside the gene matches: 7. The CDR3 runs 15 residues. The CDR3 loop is CASSFQGAVIYGYTF. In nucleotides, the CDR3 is TGTGCCAGCAGCTTTCAGGGGGCGGTTATCTATGGCTACACCTTC.

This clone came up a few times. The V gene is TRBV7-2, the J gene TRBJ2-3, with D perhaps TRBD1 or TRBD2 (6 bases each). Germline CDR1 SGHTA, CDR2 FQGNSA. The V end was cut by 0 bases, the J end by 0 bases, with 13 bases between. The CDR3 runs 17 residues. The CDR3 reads CASSLAGGPTSTDTQYF. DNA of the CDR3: TGTGCCAGCAGCTTAGCGGGGGGCCCAACTAGCACAGATACGCAGTATTTT. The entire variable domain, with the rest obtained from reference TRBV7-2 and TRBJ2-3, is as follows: GAGVSQSPSNKVTEKGKDVELRCDPISGHTALYWYRQSLGQGLEFLIYFQGNSAPDKSGLPSDRFSAERTGGSVSTLTIQRTQQEDSAVYLCASSLAGGPTSTDTQYFGPGTRLTVL.

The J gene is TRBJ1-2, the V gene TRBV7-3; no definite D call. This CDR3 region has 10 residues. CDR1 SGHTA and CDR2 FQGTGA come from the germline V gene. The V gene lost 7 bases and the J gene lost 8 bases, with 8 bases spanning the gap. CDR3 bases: TGTGCCAGCACCATAGGGGGCTACACCTTC. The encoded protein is CASTIGGYTF.

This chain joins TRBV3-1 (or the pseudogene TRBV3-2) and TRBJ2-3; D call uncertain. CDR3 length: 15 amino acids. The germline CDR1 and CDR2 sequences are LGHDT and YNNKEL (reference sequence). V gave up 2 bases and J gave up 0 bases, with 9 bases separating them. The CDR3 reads CASSQTGFSTDTQYF. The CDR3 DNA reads TGTGCCAGCAGCCAAACCGGGTTCAGCACAGATACGCAGTATTTT.

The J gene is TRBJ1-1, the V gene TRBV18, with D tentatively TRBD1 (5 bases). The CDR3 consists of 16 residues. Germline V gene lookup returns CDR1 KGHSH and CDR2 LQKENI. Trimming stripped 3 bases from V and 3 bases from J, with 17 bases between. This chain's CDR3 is CASSPAGHTFDTEAFF. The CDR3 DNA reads TGTGCCAGCTCACCCGCAGGGCATACGTTCGACACTGAAGCTTTCTTT.

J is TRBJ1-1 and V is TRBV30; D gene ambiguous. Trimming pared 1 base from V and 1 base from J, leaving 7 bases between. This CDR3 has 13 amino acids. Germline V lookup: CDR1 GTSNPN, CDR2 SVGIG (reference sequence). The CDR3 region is CAWSDSKNTEAFF. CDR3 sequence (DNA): TGTGCCTGGAGTGACAGCAAGAACACTGAAGCTTTCTTT.

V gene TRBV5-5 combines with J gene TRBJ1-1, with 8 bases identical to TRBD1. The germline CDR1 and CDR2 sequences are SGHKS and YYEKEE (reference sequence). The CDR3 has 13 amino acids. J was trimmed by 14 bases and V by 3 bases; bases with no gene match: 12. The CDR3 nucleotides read TGTGCCAGCAGCTGGGGACAGGCGAACCACCTATTCTTT. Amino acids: CASSWGQANHLFF.

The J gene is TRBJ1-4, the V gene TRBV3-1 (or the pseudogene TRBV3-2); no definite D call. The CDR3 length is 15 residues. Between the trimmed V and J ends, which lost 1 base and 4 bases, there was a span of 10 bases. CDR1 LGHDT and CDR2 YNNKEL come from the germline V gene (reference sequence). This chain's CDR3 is CASSQGGGLNEKLFF. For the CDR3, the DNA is TGTGCCAGCAGCCAAGGAGGAGGACTTAATGAAAAACTGTTTTTT.

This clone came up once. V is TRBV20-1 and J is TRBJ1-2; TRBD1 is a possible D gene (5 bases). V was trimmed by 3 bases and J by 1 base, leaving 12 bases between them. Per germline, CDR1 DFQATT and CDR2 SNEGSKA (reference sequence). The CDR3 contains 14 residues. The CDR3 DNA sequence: TGCAGTGCTAGTATCAGGGATAGTAACTATGGCTACACCTTC. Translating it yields CSASIRDSNYGYTF.

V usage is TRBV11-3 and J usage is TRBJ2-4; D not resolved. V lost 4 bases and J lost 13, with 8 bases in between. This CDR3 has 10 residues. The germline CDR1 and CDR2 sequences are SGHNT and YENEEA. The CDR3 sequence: CASSYRRQYF. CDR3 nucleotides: TGTGCCAGCAGCTACCGCCGGCAGTACTTC. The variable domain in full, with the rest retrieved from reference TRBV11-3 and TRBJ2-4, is EAGVVQSPRYKIIEKKQPVAFWCNPISGHNTLYWYLQNLGQGPELLIRYENEEAVDDSQLPKDRFSAERLKGVDSTLKIQPAELGDSAVYLCASSYRRQYFGAGTRLSVL.

The CDR3 region is CAIMVERRGGEDTQYF. The DNA for the CDR3 is TGTGCCATCATGGTCGAAAGGCGGGGGGGCGAAGATACGCAGTATTTT. This chain links TRBV10-3 with TRBJ2-3, with 9 bases matching TRBD2. There are 16 residues in the CDR3. Looked up from germline, CDR1 is ENHRY and CDR2 is SYGVKD. Trimming cost V 7 bases and J 5 bases; bases outside gene matches: 13.

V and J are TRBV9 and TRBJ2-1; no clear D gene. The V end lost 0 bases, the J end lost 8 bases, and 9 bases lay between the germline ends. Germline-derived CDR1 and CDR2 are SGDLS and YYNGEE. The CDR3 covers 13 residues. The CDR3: CASSVEGSYEQFF. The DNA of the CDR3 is TGTGCCAGCAGCGTAGAGGGTAGCTATGAGCAGTTCTTC.

For the CDR3, the DNA is TGTGCCAGCAGTCCCTCGGGTAGGATGGGCACTGAAGCTTTCTTT. Protein product: CASSPSGRMGTEAFF. The chain has TRBV6-1 and TRBJ1-1; no firm D call. Germline CDR1 MNHNS, CDR2 SASEGT. V was cut by 5 bases and J by 4 bases, with 17 bases left in between. This CDR3 has 15 residues.

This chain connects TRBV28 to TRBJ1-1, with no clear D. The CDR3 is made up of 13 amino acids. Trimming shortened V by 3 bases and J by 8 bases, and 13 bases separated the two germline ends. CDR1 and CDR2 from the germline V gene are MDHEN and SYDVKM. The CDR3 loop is CASSLDSGSEAFF. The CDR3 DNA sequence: TGTGCCAGCAGTTTGGATAGCGGGAGCGAAGCTTTCTTT.

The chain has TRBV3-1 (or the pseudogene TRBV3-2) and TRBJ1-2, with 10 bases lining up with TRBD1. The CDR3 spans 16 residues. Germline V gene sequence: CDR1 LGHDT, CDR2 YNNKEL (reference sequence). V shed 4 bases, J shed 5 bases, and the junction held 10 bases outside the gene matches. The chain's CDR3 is CASSPLRQGARYGYTF. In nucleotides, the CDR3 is TGTGCCAGCAGCCCACTTCGACAGGGGGCTCGGTATGGCTACACCTTC.

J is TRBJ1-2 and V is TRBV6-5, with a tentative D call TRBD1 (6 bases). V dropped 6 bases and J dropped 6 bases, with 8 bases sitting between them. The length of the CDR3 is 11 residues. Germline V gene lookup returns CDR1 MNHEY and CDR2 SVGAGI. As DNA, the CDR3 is TGTGCCAGCAGGGGGACAAATGGCTACACCTTC. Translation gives CASRGTNGYTF.

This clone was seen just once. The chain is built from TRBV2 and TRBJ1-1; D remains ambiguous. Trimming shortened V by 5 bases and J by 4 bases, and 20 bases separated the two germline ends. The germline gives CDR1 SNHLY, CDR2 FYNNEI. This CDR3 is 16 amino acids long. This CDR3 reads CASSTPHMRDVTEAFF. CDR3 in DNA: TGTGCCAGCAGTACCCCTCATATGAGGGATGTCACTGAAGCTTTCTTT.